A single T cell receptor beta chain is shown here with its context. Antigen unknown. Only in-frame clones appear in the TCRdb table, and some are missing; sequencing was by immunoSEQ multiplex PCR. The sample comprises 250,000 to 300,000 clones, 90% of which are singletons, and 0.37% rests with the top ten. Per the germline V gene, CDR1 is MGHRA and CDR2 is YSYEKL. V was clipped by 2 bases and J by 1 base; unmatched bases: 10. The CDR3 is 17 amino acids. This entry belongs to a study of cytomegalovirus exposure and HLA in healthy donors. Findings of the study overall: The study labeled 150 or so TCR beta chains cytomegalovirus-associated. Both high specificity and high sensitivity reportedly marked the classifier's diagnosis of cytomegalovirus status. For most TCR sequences rarity was the rule, although some public TCRs occurred in many donors. Subsequent analysis revealed that first-cohort TCR clusters tended to co-occur in the 110 or so validation repertoires.

The origin of this receptor is a woman aged 18-30 years in good health and CMV-seronegative. This chain uses TRBV4-1 with TRBJ1-1, with 7 bases fitting TRBD1. Sequenced input: PBMCs. In DNA, the CDR3 is TGCGCCAGCAGCCAACCCACGGGCAGGGGGACGAACACTGAAGCTTTCTTT. Encoded protein: CASSQPTGRGTNTEAFF.